This TCR beta chain was retrieved from a study of OX40 agonist ivuxolimab in advanced cancers. Study-wide context: Prior anti-PD-1, anti-PD-L1 or anti-CTLA-4 therapy was allowed; about 39% had some. Study-level points and caveats: The average count of expanded clones was higher among CD8+ T cells than among CD4+. Near-lowest levels of clonal expansion characterized partial responders at 0.1-3.0 mg/kg.

Clones were sequenced by immunoSEQ multiplex PCR, and TCRdb holds only the in-frame ones, with some missing. The sample comprises 7,500 to 9,500 clones, roughly 90% of which are singletons, and almost 30% rests with the top ten. This clone was picked up a small number of times. Its antigen is as yet unknown. CDR3 size: 12 residues. Trimming took 7 bases from V and 9 from J, leaving 16 bases between them. Germline CDR1 is MDHEN and CDR2 is SYDVKM. The chain joins TRBV28 to TRBJ2-7, with D possibly called TRBD1 or TRBD2 (5 bases each). This specimen consisted of CD4+ or CD8+ T cells sorted from blood, obtained in a trial of the OX40 agonist ivuxolimab. This TCR was recovered from an adult with an advanced solid tumor such as melanoma, head and neck, liver or kidney cancer. Here the CDR3 DNA reads TGTGCCAGCACCCCCCCTCGGGGCAGGCAGTACTTC. Protein product: CASTPPRGRQYF.